These 26 T cell receptor beta chains were all obtained from the same sample, sequenced in a study of blood T cell repertoires in COVID-19. Some clones are missing from TCRdb's copy, which holds only in-frame ones; the method was immunoSEQ multiplex PCR. The sample shows hundreds of thousands of clones, 80% to 90% of them seen only once. Sequencing input: peripheral blood. These receptors came from a woman in her twenties or thirties with COVID-19, enrolled during active disease.

V and J are TRBV10-3 and TRBJ2-7; D is ambiguous. This CDR3 is built from 14 residues. V was cut by 5 bases and J by 3 bases, with 14 bases left in between. Germline V lookup: CDR1 ENHRY, CDR2 SYGVKD. DNA for the CDR3: TGTGCCATCAGTTTTGACGCGGTGGTCTACGAGCAGTACTTC. This gives the protein CAISFDAVVYEQYF.

The rearrangement links TRBV19 to TRBJ2-1; TRBD1 might be the D (5 bases). V lost 3 bases, J lost 9 bases, and 9 bases lay in between. The CDR3 is 12 residues long. Germline lookup yields CDR1 LNHDA and CDR2 SQIVND (reference sequence). CDR3 sequence reads: CASSIRVGEQFF. The CDR3 DNA is TGTGCCAGTAGTATCAGGGTCGGTGAGCAGTTCTTC. Full variable domain (remainder filled in from reference TRBV19 and TRBJ2-1): DGGITQSPKYLFRKEGQNVTLSCEQNLNHDAMYWYRQDPGQGLRLIYYSQIVNDFQKGDIAEGYSVSREKKESFPLTVTSAQKNPTAFYLCASSIRVGEQFFGPGTRLTVL.

This chain uses TRBV19 with TRBJ1-1, with TRBD1 as a possible D gene (6 bases). The CDR3 totals 14 residues. V dropped 3 bases and J dropped 5 bases, with 13 bases sitting between them. Germline V gene data show CDR1 as LNHDA and CDR2 as SQIVND (reference sequence). The CDR3 bases are TGTGCCAGTAGTATTGGGGGGGCGTATACTGAAGCTTTCTTT. Protein: CASSIGGAYTEAFF.

The rearrangement uses TRBV28 and TRBJ2-7; no clear D gene. The ends were cut back, 8 bases at V and 4 bases at J, with 6 bases in the middle. The CDR3 extends over 10 amino acids. The V gene's germline CDR1 is MDHEN and CDR2 SYDVKM. CDR3 sequence: CASGQYEQYF. The CDR3 DNA follows: TGTGCCAGCGGCCAGTACGAGCAGTACTTC.

The V call is TRBV18, the J call TRBJ1-2; perhaps TRBD1 as D (5 bases). V dropped 2 bases and J dropped 6 bases, with 16 bases sitting between them. The CDR3 runs to 15 residues. Germline CDR1 and CDR2: KGHSH and LQKENI. Written as DNA, the CDR3 is TGTGCCAGCTCACCAACCACCCAGGGTGCGGATGGCTACACCTTC. This sequence encodes CASSPTTQGADGYTF.

This chain connects TRBV4-2 to TRBJ1-5, with a tentative D call TRBD1 (5 bases). The CDR3 length is 16 residues. The V gene's germline CDR1 is LGHNA and CDR2 YNFKEQ. The ends were cut back, 6 bases at V and 0 bases at J, with 15 bases in the middle. The CDR3 sequence: CASSSKAGDSNQPQHF. For the CDR3, the DNA is TGTGCCAGCAGTTCTAAGGCGGGGGATAGCAATCAGCCCCAGCATTTT.

The J gene is TRBJ1-2, the V gene TRBV27; TRBD1 might be the D (5 bases). Between the trimmed V and J ends, which lost 4 bases and 3 bases, there was a span of 9 bases. This CDR3 has 13 residues. Germline V lookup: CDR1 MNHEY, CDR2 SMNVEV (reference sequence). The CDR3: CASSSGGHYGYTF. The CDR3 DNA reads TGTGCCAGCAGTTCGGGGGGTCACTATGGCTACACCTTC.

This chain connects TRBV7-9 to TRBJ2-1; no firm D call. From germline, CDR1 is SEHNR and CDR2 FQNEAQ (reference sequence). The CDR3 length is 11 residues. V lost 3 bases to trimming and J lost 8 bases, with 5 bases between them. CDR3 sequence (DNA): TGTGCCAGCAGCTTTGCAGATGAGCAGTTCTTC. It is translated as CASSFADEQFF.

This clone was observed once. The chain joins TRBV5-1 to TRBJ2-1; 10 bases are shared with TRBD2. Per germline, CDR1 SGHRS and CDR2 YFSETQ. This CDR3 region has 14 residues. The trim removed 6 bases at V and 4 bases at J, leaving 4 bases unmatched. CDR3 region: CASTLAGEYNEQFF. Here the CDR3 DNA reads TGCGCCAGCACTCTAGCGGGAGAGTACAATGAGCAGTTCTTC.

The V and J genes are TRBV7-2 and TRBJ1-1; no definite D call. The CDR3 sequence is 12 residues long. The germline CDR1 and CDR2 sequences are SGHTA and FQGNSA. With 1 base removed from V and 4 bases from J, the gap between germline ends came to 4 bases. The CDR3 DNA follows: TGTGCCAGCAGCTTAGGGGCCACTGAAGCTTTCTTT. Translation: CASSLGATEAFF.

This chain connects TRBV9 to TRBJ1-6; D is unclear. There are 15 residues in the CDR3. The germline gives CDR1 SGDLS, CDR2 YYNGEE. V was pared by 0 bases and J by 4 bases, with 8 bases between. This CDR3 reads CASSVAEFYNSPLHF. The CDR3, as DNA: TGTGCCAGCAGCGTAGCAGAATTTTATAATTCACCCCTCCACTTT.

V usage is TRBV6-2 or TRBV6-3 and J usage is TRBJ2-2, with 14 nucleotides matching TRBD2. The germline gives CDR1 MNHEY, CDR2 SVGEGT. The CDR3 length is 18 residues. The V and J ends lost 0 bases and 5 bases, in that order; junction bases with no gene match: 5. The CDR3 reads CASSYSGLAGGPTGELFF. DNA of the CDR3: TGTGCCAGCAGTTACTCAGGACTAGCGGGGGGTCCTACCGGGGAGCTGTTTTTT.

CDR3 DNA sequence: TGTGCCACCAGTGACCTTGACAGGAGTGTGGAGACCCAGTACTTC. It yields the protein CATSDLDRSVETQYF. This chain links TRBV24-1 with TRBJ2-5; D is perhaps TRBD1 (6 bases). V was pared by 4 bases and J by 5 bases, with 16 bases between. The CDR3 has 15 amino acids. Germline assignment: CDR1 KGHDR and CDR2 SFDVKD.

This clone occurred a few times. V usage is TRBV5-8 and J usage is TRBJ2-7; maybe TRBD1 (5 bases). V was cut by 1 base and J by 7 bases, with 9 bases left in between. The germline V gene has CDR1 SGHTS and CDR2 YDEGEE. The CDR3 contains 12 residues. This chain's CDR3 is CASSLTGEEQYF. The CDR3 coding sequence is TGTGCCAGCAGCTTGACAGGAGAAGAGCAGTACTTC. The full variable domain, completed using reference TRBV5-8 and TRBJ2-7, is EAGVTQSPTHLIKTRGQQATLRCSPISGHTSVYWYQQALGLGLQFLLWYDEGEERNRGNFPPRFSGRQFPNYSSELNVNALELEDSALYLCASSLTGEEQYFGPGTRLTVT.

The V gene is TRBV27, the J gene TRBJ2-1, with TRBD2 matching 8 bases. In germline, CDR1 is MNHEY, CDR2 SMNVEV (reference sequence). V dropped 2 bases and J dropped 6; count of bases not matched to a gene: 6. The CDR3 runs 15 residues. CDR3 DNA sequence: TGTGCCAGCAGTTTAGGCGGGACTAGAATCAATGAGCAGTTCTTC. Translated, it gives CASSLGGTRINEQFF.

This clone was seen once. The V and J genes are TRBV4-3 and TRBJ1-1, with D possibly being TRBD1 (5 bases). V was shortened by 3 bases and J by 3 bases, with 8 bases between the two germline ends. The CDR3 consists of 13 residues. Germline lookup yields CDR1 LGHNA and CDR2 YSLEER. The CDR3 DNA follows: TGCGCCAGCAGCCAGGGGCAGTACACTGAAGCTTTCTTT. It yields the protein CASSQGQYTEAFF.

V and J are TRBV7-2 and TRBJ2-1; unclear D gene. V was pared by 3 bases and J by 6 bases, with 6 bases between. The CDR3 is 12 amino acids. Germline V gives CDR1 SGHTA, CDR2 FQGNSA. CDR3 sequence (DNA): TGTGCCAGCAGCTTTAGTGGCAATGAGCAGTTCTTC. Its translation: CASSFSGNEQFF.

The count of this clone is one. The genes are TRBV20-1 and TRBJ1-2; D remains unclear. V lost 3 bases and J 5 bases, leaving 19 bases between the germline ends. CDR3 length equals 15 residues. Per the germline V gene, CDR1 is DFQATT and CDR2 is SNEGSKA (reference sequence). CDR3 residues: CSASWRRILFYGYTF. The CDR3 bases are TGCAGTGCTAGTTGGCGGAGGATCCTCTTTTATGGCTACACCTTC.

The chain combines TRBV27 with TRBJ1-2; D gene unclear. This CDR3 comprises 15 residues. Germline CDR1 reads MNHEY; CDR2 reads SMNVEV (reference sequence). The V end was cut by 3 bases, the J end by 4 bases, with 15 bases between. In DNA form, the CDR3 reads TGTGCCAGCAGTTTTCCGCAGTCTTTTTTCTATGGCTACACCTTC. It specifies CASSFPQSFFYGYTF.

This chain links TRBV5-5 with TRBJ1-6; no clear D. The CDR3 consists of 13 residues. In germline, CDR1 is SGHKS, CDR2 YYEKEE (reference sequence). Trimming took off 4 bases at V and 9 bases at J, with 11 bases between the two ends. CDR3 coding DNA: TGTGCCAGCAGCGTGGGGAGGGTTTCACCCCTCCACTTT. It yields the protein CASSVGRVSPLHF.

The V and J genes are TRBV30 and TRBJ1-5; D is unclear. The CDR3 consists of 11 residues. Between the trimmed V and J ends, which lost 1 base and 12 bases, there was a span of 10 bases. Germline CDR1 reads GTSNPN; CDR2 reads SVGIG (reference sequence). The chain's CDR3 is CAWSDGRLQHF. For the CDR3, the DNA is TGTGCCTGGAGTGATGGGAGACTCCAGCATTTT.

This chain joins TRBV29-1 and TRBJ2-1; 8 nucleotides match TRBD2. The CDR3 runs to 15 residues. The germline CDR1 and CDR2 sequences are SQVTM and ANQGSEA. The V gene end was trimmed by 6 bases and the J gene end by 0 bases; junction bases not matched to a gene: 7. The DNA of the CDR3 is TGCAGCGTGGACCGCGGGGGGAGCTCCTACAATGAGCAGTTCTTC. Translated, it gives CSVDRGGSSYNEQFF.

The chain's CDR3 is CASSVSGGEQYV. The CDR3 region has the DNA TGTGCCAGCAGCGTTAGCGGGGGCGAGCAGTACGTC. The chain employs TRBV7-9 and TRBJ2-7; 9 positions agree with TRBD2. The CDR3 is 12 residues long. J was trimmed by 6 bases and V by 5 bases; bases with no gene match: 2. CDR1 and CDR2 from the germline V gene are SEHNR and FQNEAQ (reference sequence).

V and J are TRBV18 and TRBJ2-1, with D uncertain. The CDR3 sequence is 15 residues long. Looked up from germline, CDR1 is KGHSH and CDR2 is LQKENI. V lost 0 bases and J lost 7, with 13 bases in between. The CDR3 DNA sequence: TGTGCCAGCTCACCACCAGGCACAGAGTGGAATGAGCAGTTCTTC. Amino acid sequence: CASSPPGTEWNEQFF.

This chain connects TRBV19 to TRBJ2-5; TRBD2 aligns across 9 bases. CDR1 and CDR2 from the germline V gene are LNHDA and SQIVND (reference sequence). The CDR3 runs to 15 residues. V gave up 1 base and J gave up 4 bases; unmatched junction bases: 4. CDR3 nucleotides: TGTGCCAGTAGTATAGGCGGGGGGGCTTCAGAGACCCAGTACTTC. Its translation: CASSIGGGASETQYF.

The rearrangement links TRBV5-1 to TRBJ2-3; 9 bases are a match to TRBD1. CDR3 length: 18 amino acids. CDR1 and CDR2 (germline): SGHRS, YFSETQ. V was pared by 3 bases and J by 10 bases, with 21 bases of the junction left unmatched. The CDR3: CASSYLDRGGTSVRPQYF. The CDR3 nucleotides read TGCGCCAGCAGCTACCTTGACAGGGGGGGCACTAGTGTACGTCCGCAGTATTTT.